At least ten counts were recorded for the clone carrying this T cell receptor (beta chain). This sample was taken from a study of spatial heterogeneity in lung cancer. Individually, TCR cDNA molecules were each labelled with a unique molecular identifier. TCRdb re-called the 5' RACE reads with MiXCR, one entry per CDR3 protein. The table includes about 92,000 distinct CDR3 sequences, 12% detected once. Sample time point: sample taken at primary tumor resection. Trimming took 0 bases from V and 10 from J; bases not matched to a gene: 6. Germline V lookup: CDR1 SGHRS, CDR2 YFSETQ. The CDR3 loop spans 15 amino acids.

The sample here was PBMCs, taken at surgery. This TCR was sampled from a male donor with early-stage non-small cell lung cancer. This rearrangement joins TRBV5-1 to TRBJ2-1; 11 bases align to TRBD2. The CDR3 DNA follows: TGCGCCAGCAGCTTGGAACTAGCGGGAGTCGACGAGCAGTTCTTC. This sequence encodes CASSLELAGVDEQFF.